These 32 T cell receptor beta chains came from one sample sequenced in a study of blood T cell repertoires in COVID-19. Libraries were prepared by immunoSEQ multiplex PCR; TCRdb keeps only in-frame clonotypes and omits some of them. Among some 170,000 clones listed, 80% to 90% were seen once. The sequenced sample consisted of peripheral blood. The receptors were sampled from a woman aged 60-70 years who had recovered from COVID-19.

This clone was observed once. This chain uses TRBV10-3 with TRBJ2-3, with 9 bases matching TRBD2. V trimming: 5 bases; J trimming: 5 bases; junction bases outside the gene matches: 11. The CDR3 totals 16 residues. Per germline, CDR1 ENHRY and CDR2 SYGVKD. The CDR3 reads CAISQAAGGLVDTQYF. The DNA for the CDR3 is TGTGCCATCAGTCAAGCAGCGGGGGGCCTGGTAGATACGCAGTATTTT.

There are many counts of this clone. Here the CDR3 reads CASSEYKTGFSYNEQFF. CDR3 nucleotides: TGTGCCAGCAGCGAATACAAGACAGGGTTCTCCTACAATGAGCAGTTCTTC. The J gene is TRBJ2-1, the V gene TRBV5-5; 7 bases align to TRBD1. Losses at the gene ends were 4 bases for V and 0 bases for J; bases not matched to a gene: 10. There are 17 residues in the CDR3. CDR1 SGHKS and CDR2 YYEKEE come from the germline V gene (reference sequence). The complete variable domain, with remaining parts taken from reference TRBV5-5 and TRBJ2-1, reads DAGVTQSPTHLIKTRGQQVTLRCSPISGHKSVSWYQQVLGQGPQFIFQYYEKEERGRGNFPDRFSARQFPNYSSELNVNALLLGDSALYLCASSEYKTGFSYNEQFFGPGTRLTVL.

The rearrangement links TRBV19 to TRBJ1-1; no reliable D call. V was trimmed by 3 bases and J by 11 bases, leaving 13 bases between them. In germline, CDR1 is LNHDA, CDR2 SQIVND (reference sequence). CDR3 length: 12 residues. The DNA of the CDR3 is TGTGCCAGTAGTATTAATTTCCGAGTTGCTTTCTTT. Its translation: CASSINFRVAFF.

This clone was detected only once. The rearrangement joins TRBV4-1 to TRBJ1-6; perhaps TRBD1 as D (6 bases). Between the trimmed V and J ends, which lost 0 bases and 14 bases, there was a span of 14 bases. There are 14 residues in the CDR3. Germline CDR1 is MGHRA and CDR2 is YSYEKL. The CDR3, as DNA: TGCGCCAGCAGCCAAGAGCGGGGGCAGACCACCCTCCACTTT. Residues: CASSQERGQTTLHF.

This sequence joins TRBV4-3 and TRBJ1-3, with unresolved D. Trimming removed 0 bases from V and 2 bases from J, with 8 bases in between. Per the germline V gene, CDR1 is LGHNA and CDR2 is YSLEER. The CDR3 covers 15 residues. The CDR3 here is CASSQDGQTGNTIYF. The CDR3 DNA sequence: TGCGCCAGCAGCCAAGATGGGCAGACTGGAAACACCATATATTTT.

The genes are TRBV11-3 and TRBJ2-5; D is possibly TRBD2 (6 bases). Trimming removed 5 bases from V and 3 bases from J, with 10 bases in between. The CDR3 covers 13 residues. Germline CDR1 is SGHNT and CDR2 is YENEEA. This chain's CDR3 is CASSAGTEETQYF. The CDR3 region has the DNA TGTGCCAGCAGCGCAGGGACTGAAGAGACCCAGTACTTC. The complete variable domain, with remaining parts taken from reference TRBV11-3 and TRBJ2-5, reads EAGVVQSPRYKIIEKKQPVAFWCNPISGHNTLYWYLQNLGQGPELLIRYENEEAVDDSQLPKDRFSAERLKGVDSTLKIQPAELGDSAVYLCASSAGTEETQYFGPGTRLLVL.

CDR3 nucleotides: TGTGCCAGCAGGGAGAATACTGAAGCTTTCTTT. Protein: CASRENTEAFF. This chain connects TRBV5-4 to TRBJ1-1; D gene unclear. CDR1 is SGHNT, CDR2 YYREEE, per germline (reference sequence). With 5 bases removed from V and 5 bases from J, the gap between germline ends came to 7 bases. The CDR3 covers 11 residues.

The chain employs TRBV12-3 or TRBV12-4 and TRBJ2-5; maybe TRBD1 (5 bases). The CDR3 has 13 amino acids. Trimming removed 5 bases from V and 1 base from J, with 8 bases in between. The CDR3 DNA is TGTGCCAGCAGTGACAGCCTCCAAGAGACCCAGTACTTC. Amino acids: CASSDSLQETQYF.

This clone came up a few times. V gene TRBV7-9 combines with J gene TRBJ1-3, with a possible D match to TRBD1 (5 bases). The germline V and J ends were trimmed by 6 bases and 4 bases, with 22 bases remaining between them. The CDR3 consists of 17 residues. CDR1 is SEHNR, CDR2 FQNEAQ, per germline (reference sequence). The CDR3 nucleotides read TGTGCCAGCAGGGCGGGGCCGCGGAGAGTTTCCGGAAACACCATATATTTT. Encoded protein: CASRAGPRRVSGNTIYF. Using reference TRBV7-9 and TRBJ1-3 for the parts outside the CDR3, the full variable domain is DTGVSQNPRHKITKRGQNVTFRCDPISEHNRLYWYRQTLGQGPEFLTYFQNEAQLEKSRLLSDRFSAERPKGSFSTLEIQRTEQGDSAMYLCASRAGPRRVSGNTIYFGEGSWLTVV.

Notes on this clone: An end of the junction does not agree with germline; a read error may underlie this. This chain joins TRBV28 and TRBJ1-4; 7 bases match TRBD1. Per germline, CDR1 MDHEN and CDR2 SYDVKM. This CDR3 has 15 amino acids. The CDR3 DNA sequence: TGTGCCAGCAGCTTATGGGACAGCCCCTTTGAAAAACTGTTTTTT. Protein product: CASSLWDSPFEKLFF.

Points on this clone: This likely comes from a read error, as the CDR3 has no conserved phenylalanine or tryptophan at its end. It is unclear where the CDR3 begins or ends on the DNA, so no DNA is shown, and the CDR3 is as TCRdb lists it. The chain employs TRBV19 and TRBJ1-1; TRBD1, the D gene given by the table, was not confirmed from the DNA. The CDR3 spans 14 amino acids, including both terminal residues. The germline gives CDR1 LNHDA, CDR2 SQIVND (reference sequence). CDR3 sequence: CASSIEPGQAGLVS.

The CDR3 DNA is TGCGCCAGCAGCCAAGAACAGGGGGACAACACCATATATTTT. Protein sequence: CASSQEQGDNTIYF. The V gene is TRBV4-1, the J gene TRBJ1-3, with TRBD1 identical over 8 bases. Germline CDR1 and CDR2: MGHRA and YSYEKL. Unmatched junction bases numbered 2, after V lost 0 bases and J lost 7 bases. The CDR3 consists of 14 residues.

For the CDR3, the DNA is TGTGCCAGCAGCTTGGGACAGAAAGGAACTGAAGCTTTCTTT. Translating gives CASSLGQKGTEAFF. The V call is TRBV5-6, the J call TRBJ1-1, with a tentative D call TRBD1 (5 bases). There are 14 residues in the CDR3. V lost 0 bases and J 5 bases, leaving 11 bases between the germline ends. In germline, CDR1 is SGHDT, CDR2 YYEEEE.

The chain is built from TRBV7-8 and TRBJ1-2; 11 nucleotides agree with TRBD1. V lost 5 bases to trimming and J lost 4 bases; unmatched junction nucleotides: 12. The germline gives CDR1 SGHVS, CDR2 FQNEAQ. This CDR3 spans 17 amino acids. Here the CDR3 reads CASSRGQGARNVYGYTF. The CDR3 DNA is TGTGCCAGCAGCCGAGGACAGGGGGCGCGAAATGTCTATGGCTACACCTTC.

J is TRBJ2-2 and V is TRBV6-4; 8 nucleotides match TRBD2. V trimming: 7 bases; J trimming: 2 bases; junction bases outside the gene matches: 3. Germline V CDR1 and CDR2: MRHNA, SNTAGT. This CDR3 contains 14 residues. For the CDR3, the DNA is TGTGCCAGCACGACTAGCGCTAACACCGGGGAGCTGTTTTTT. The encoded protein is CASTTSANTGELFF.

V is TRBV5-1 and J is TRBJ2-5; D is possibly TRBD1 (5 bases). The CDR3 contains 14 residues. Trimming shortened V by 4 bases and J by 5 bases, and 15 bases separated the two germline ends. Germline values: CDR1 SGHRS, CDR2 YFSETQ. The CDR3 sequence: CASSNGHLGETQYF. DNA for the CDR3: TGCGCCAGCAGCAACGGACACCTCGGGGAGACCCAGTACTTC.

The chain combines TRBV7-6 with TRBJ2-1, with no clear D. V lost 1 base and J lost 2, with 9 bases in between. Per germline, CDR1 SGHVS and CDR2 FNYEAQ. The CDR3 extends over 15 amino acids. CDR3 DNA: TGTGCCAGCAGCTTAGGTCGATCTACCTACAATGAGCAGTTCTTC. Residues: CASSLGRSTYNEQFF.

The chain employs TRBV23-1 and TRBJ2-3; D gene unclear. TRBV23-1 is identified as an open reading frame with a role that is uncertain. The V and J ends lost 1 base and 13 bases respectively, with 15 bases between them. The CDR3 length is 13 residues. CDR3 amino acids: CASSQLGNELKYF. The CDR3 DNA follows: TGCGCCAGCAGTCAATTGGGCAACGAGCTGAAGTATTTT.

This sequence joins TRBV20-1 and TRBJ2-1; D remains unclear. V was shortened by 2 bases and J by 6 bases, with 5 bases between the two germline ends. This CDR3 spans 11 amino acids. Germline V gene data show CDR1 as DFQATT and CDR2 as SNEGSKA (reference sequence). CDR3 amino acids: CSARRSNEQFF. CDR3 DNA: TGCAGTGCTAGAAGGAGCAATGAGCAGTTCTTC.

This chain connects TRBV9 to TRBJ2-5, with D possibly TRBD2 on 5 matching bases. CDR3 length: 14 amino acids. Trimming left V 0 bases short and J 3 bases short, with 9 bases between. Germline V CDR1 and CDR2: SGDLS, YYNGEE. Written as DNA, the CDR3 is TGTGCCAGCAGCGTAGGGACTTCCGAAGAGACCCAGTACTTC. It translates to CASSVGTSEETQYF.

V gene TRBV3-1 (or the pseudogene TRBV3-2) combines with J gene TRBJ2-7; D is possibly TRBD1 (5 bases). The CDR3 spans 12 residues. Germline V gives CDR1 LGHDT, CDR2 YNNKEL (reference sequence). Trimming stripped 1 base from V and 5 bases from J, with 6 bases between. CDR3 in amino acids: CASSQAGNEQYF. In DNA form, the CDR3 reads TGTGCCAGCAGCCAAGCAGGGAACGAGCAGTACTTC.

The chain employs TRBV4-3 and TRBJ2-7; D remains unclear. Trimming left V 1 base short and J 3 bases short, with 7 bases between. This CDR3 has 13 amino acids. Germline lookup yields CDR1 LGHNA and CDR2 YSLEER. The DNA for the CDR3 is TGCGCCAGCAGCCAAGTTTACAACTACGAGCAGTACTTC. Protein: CASSQVYNYEQYF.

The chain combines TRBV30 with TRBJ1-1; tentative D call: TRBD1 (5 bases). Germline assignment: CDR1 GTSNPN and CDR2 SVGIG (reference sequence). The CDR3 contains 12 residues. V lost 0 bases to trimming and J lost 7 bases, with 9 bases between them. CDR3 DNA: TGTGCCTGGAGTGTAGTCAGGGATGAAGCTTTCTTT. Translation gives CAWSVVRDEAFF.

This chain uses TRBV19 with TRBJ1-6; TRBD1 matches 9 bases. Germline CDR1 LNHDA, CDR2 SQIVND (reference sequence). The CDR3 consists of 12 residues. V was clipped by 8 bases and J by 11 bases; unmatched bases: 4. The CDR3 loop is CASRQGEAPLHF. CDR3 bases: TGTGCCAGTCGACAGGGGGAGGCACCCCTCCACTTT.

The J gene is TRBJ2-7, the V gene TRBV3-1 (or the pseudogene TRBV3-2); D is possibly TRBD1 (6 bases). Looked up from germline, CDR1 is LGHDT and CDR2 is YNNKEL (reference sequence). The ends were cut back, 2 bases at V and 5 bases at J, with 10 bases in the middle. This CDR3 is built from 13 residues. As DNA, the CDR3 is TGTGCCAGCAGCCAACAGGGGTTCAACGAGCAGTACTTC. Encoded protein: CASSQQGFNEQYF.

This chain uses TRBV2 with TRBJ1-5; 12 nucleotides align to TRBD1. This CDR3 is built from 19 residues. V gave up 4 bases and J gave up 0 bases; unmatched junction bases: 10. The germline CDR1 and CDR2 sequences are SNHLY and FYNNEI. CDR3 protein: CASSGYRDRGRYSNQPQHF. The CDR3 region has the DNA TGTGCCAGCAGTGGTTACCGGGACAGGGGGCGTTATAGCAATCAGCCCCAGCATTTT.

This rearrangement joins TRBV27 to TRBJ1-1; 8 nucleotides line up with TRBD1. V was pared by 4 bases and J by 3 bases, with 7 bases of the junction left unmatched. This CDR3 contains 15 residues. CDR1 and CDR2 (germline): MNHEY, SMNVEV (reference sequence). The chain's CDR3 is CASSSYDRGDTEAFF. Here the CDR3 DNA reads TGTGCCAGCAGTTCTTACGACAGGGGCGACACTGAAGCTTTCTTT.

As concerns this clone: At one of its ends the junction is not consistent with the germline gene, which may arise from a read error. V gene TRBV7-9 combines with J gene TRBJ1-6, with D hard to call. The CDR3 is made up of 15 amino acids. Germline V gene data show CDR1 as SEHNR and CDR2 as FQNEAQ (reference sequence). The CDR3, as DNA: TGTGCCAGCAGGTTAGGGAGCTCCTATAATTCACCCCTCCACTTT. It codes for CASRLGSSYNSPLHF.

The genes are TRBV12-3 or TRBV12-4 and TRBJ1-1; no definite D call. CDR3 length: 12 residues. Deletions cut 3 bases from V and 10 bases from J, with 12 bases between. The CDR3 sequence: CASSLLELGAFF. The CDR3 DNA reads TGTGCCAGCAGTTTGTTGGAGCTCGGAGCTTTCTTT.

The chain is built from TRBV7-6 and TRBJ2-5; the D is unclear. The germline V gene has CDR1 SGHVS and CDR2 FNYEAQ. Trimming pared 5 bases from V and 2 bases from J, leaving 12 bases between. The CDR3 has 14 residues. Written as DNA, the CDR3 is TGTGCCAGCAGCCGGTATGGGCCACAAGAGACCCAGTACTTC. Translation gives CASSRYGPQETQYF.

The genes are TRBV10-3 and TRBJ2-1; 11 bases are a match to TRBD2. This CDR3 is built from 19 residues. Germline V lookup: CDR1 ENHRY, CDR2 SYGVKD. Losses at the gene ends were 4 bases for V and 0 bases for J; bases not matched to a gene: 11. The CDR3: CAISGARTSGSSSYNEQFF. The CDR3 nucleotides read TGTGCCATCAGTGGAGCTAGGACTAGCGGGTCAAGCTCCTACAATGAGCAGTTCTTC.

V gene TRBV5-1 combines with J gene TRBJ1-4; D gene unclear. V was pared by 1 base and J by 5 bases, with 12 bases between. Per germline, CDR1 SGHRS and CDR2 YFSETQ. CDR3 length: 15 residues. The CDR3 loop is CASSLFPSFNEKLFF. The CDR3 nucleotides read TGCGCCAGCAGCTTGTTCCCCTCCTTCAATGAAAAACTGTTTTTT.